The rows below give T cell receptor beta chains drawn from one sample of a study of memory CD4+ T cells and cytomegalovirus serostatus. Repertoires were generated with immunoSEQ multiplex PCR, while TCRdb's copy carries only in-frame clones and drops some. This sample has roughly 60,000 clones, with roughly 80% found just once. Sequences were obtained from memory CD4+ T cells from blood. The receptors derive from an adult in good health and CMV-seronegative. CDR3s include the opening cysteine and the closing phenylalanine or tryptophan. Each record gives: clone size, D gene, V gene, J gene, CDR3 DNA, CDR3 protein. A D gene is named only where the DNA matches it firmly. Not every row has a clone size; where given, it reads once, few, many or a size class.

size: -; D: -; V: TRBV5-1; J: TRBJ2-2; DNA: TGCGCCAGCAGCGGTGGCTCGACAGCCACCGGGGAGCTGTTTTTT; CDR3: CASSGGSTATGELFF
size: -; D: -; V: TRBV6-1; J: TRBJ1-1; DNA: TGTGCCAGCAGTGAGGGCCCCAATACGGCCACTGAAGCTTTCTTT; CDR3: CASSEGPNTATEAFF
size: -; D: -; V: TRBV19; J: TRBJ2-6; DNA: TGTGCCAGTAGTATATACCGGGGCTCTGGGGCCAACGTCCTGACTTTC; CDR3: CASSIYRGSGANVLTF
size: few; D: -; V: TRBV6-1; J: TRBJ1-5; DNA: TGTGCCAGCACCCGACAGTACAATCAGCCCCAGCATTTT; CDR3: CASTRQYNQPQHF
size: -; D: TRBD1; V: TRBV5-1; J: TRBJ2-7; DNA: TGCGCCAGCTACAAGGGACAGGGGAACTACGAGCAGTACTTC; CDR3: CASYKGQGNYEQYF
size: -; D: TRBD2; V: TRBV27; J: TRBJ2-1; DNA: TGTGCCAGCAGCCCCCGGGGTAGCGGGGGTTTCTACAATGAGCAGTTCTTC; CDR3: CASSPRGSGGFYNEQFF
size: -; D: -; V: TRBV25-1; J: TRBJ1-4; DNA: TGTGCCAGCAGTGAATTGTGGGTAGGGGCGGAAAAACTGTTTTTT; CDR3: CASSELWVGAEKLFF
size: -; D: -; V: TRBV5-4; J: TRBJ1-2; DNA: TGTGCCAGCAGCTTGATGGGGGGTTCCTATGGCTACACCTTC; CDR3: CASSLMGGSYGYTF
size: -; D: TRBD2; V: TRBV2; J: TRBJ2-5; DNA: TGTGCCAGCAGTGGGGTTAGCGGGGGCCAAGAGACCCAGTACTTC; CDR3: CASSGVSGGQETQYF
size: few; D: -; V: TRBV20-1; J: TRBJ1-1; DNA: TGCAGTGCAAGAATAGGGTCTCGGGCTTTCTTT; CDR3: CSARIGSRAFF
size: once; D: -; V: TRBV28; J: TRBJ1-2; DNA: TGTGCCAGCAGTTTATGGGACCTGAACTATGGCTACACCTTC; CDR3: CASSLWDLNYGYTF
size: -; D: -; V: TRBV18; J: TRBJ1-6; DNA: TGTGCCAGCTCACCAGTCCCGGGGGAGAATTCACCCCTCCACTTT; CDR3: CASSPVPGENSPLHF
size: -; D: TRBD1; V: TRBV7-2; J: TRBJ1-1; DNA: TGTGCCAGCAGCGTACAGGGGATGAACACTGAAGCTTTCTTT; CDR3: CASSVQGMNTEAFF
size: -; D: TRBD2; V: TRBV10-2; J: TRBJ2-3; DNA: TGCGCCAGCAGTGAAGGTACTAGCGGCTACGATACGCAGTATTTT; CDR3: CASSEGTSGYDTQYF
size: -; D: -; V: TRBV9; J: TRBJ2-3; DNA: TGTGCCAGCAGCCCTCGACTTAGTGGGACAGATACGCAGTATTTT; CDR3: CASSPRLSGTDTQYF
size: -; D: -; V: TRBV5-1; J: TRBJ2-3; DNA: TGCGCCAGCAGCATTTCGTCGGGCCTGATAACAGATACGCAGTATTTT; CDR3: CASSISSGLITDTQYF
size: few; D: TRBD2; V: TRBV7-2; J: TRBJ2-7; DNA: TGTGCCAGCACCTCCCGGGCTAGCGGGAGTCAGTACGAGCAGTACTTC; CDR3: CASTSRASGSQYEQYF
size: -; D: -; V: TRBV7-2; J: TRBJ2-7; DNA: TGTGCCAGCAGCGACACCGGGCCTAGCCCCTACGAGCAGTACTTC; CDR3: CASSDTGPSPYEQYF
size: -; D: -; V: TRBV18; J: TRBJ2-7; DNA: TGTGCCAGCTCTCACAGGGTCGACGAGCAGTACTTC; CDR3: CASSHRVDEQYF
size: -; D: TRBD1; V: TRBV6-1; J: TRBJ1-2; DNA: TGTGCCAGCAGTGATGGGCCGGGACAGGGCTTCTACACCTTC; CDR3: CASSDGPGQGFYTF
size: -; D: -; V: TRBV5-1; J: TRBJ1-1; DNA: TGCGCCAGCAGCTTCGTGGACACTGAAGCTTTCTTT; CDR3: CASSFVDTEAFF
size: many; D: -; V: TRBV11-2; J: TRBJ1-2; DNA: TGTGCCAGCAGCTTATACTGGAGTTCTAACTATGGCTACACCTTC; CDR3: CASSLYWSSNYGYTF
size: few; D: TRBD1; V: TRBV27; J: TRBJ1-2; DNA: TGTGCCAGCAGCAGAACAGGGGGCGGCTACACCTTC; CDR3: CASSRTGGGYTF
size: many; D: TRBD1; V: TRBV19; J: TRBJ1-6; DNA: TGTGCCAGTAGTACCAGACAGGGGGCAGGGGCCCTCCACTTT; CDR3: CASSTRQGAGALHF
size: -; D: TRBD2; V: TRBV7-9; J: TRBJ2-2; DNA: TGTGCCAGCAGCTCCCCCCGTTCTAGCGGGAGTGCGAACGGGGAGCTGTTTTTT; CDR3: CASSSPRSSGSANGELFF
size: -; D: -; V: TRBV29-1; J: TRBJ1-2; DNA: TGCAGCGCCCGACAGAGCTATGGCTACACCTTC; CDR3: CSARQSYGYTF
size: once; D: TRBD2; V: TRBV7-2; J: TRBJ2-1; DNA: TGTGCCAGCAGCTTAATGTGGCGGGAGAACAATGAGCAGTTCTTC; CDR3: CASSLMWRENNEQFF
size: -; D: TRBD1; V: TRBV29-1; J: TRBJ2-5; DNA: TGCAGCGTTGCACGAACAACAGGGGGCGGAGAGACCCAGTACTTC; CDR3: CSVARTTGGGETQYF
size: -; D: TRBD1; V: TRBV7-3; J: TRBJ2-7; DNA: TGTGCCAGCAGCCCACAAGGGGGCGTGAGGGACGAGCAGTACTTC; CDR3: CASSPQGGVRDEQYF
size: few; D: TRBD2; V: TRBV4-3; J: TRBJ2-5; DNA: TGCGCCAGCAGCCAAGGGGTAGCGGGAGGTGGGGAGACCCAGTACTTC; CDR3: CASSQGVAGGGETQYF
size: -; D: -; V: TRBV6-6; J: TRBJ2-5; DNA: TGTGCCAGCAGCCCAGGGGGAGGTGAGACCCAGTACTTC; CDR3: CASSPGGGETQYF
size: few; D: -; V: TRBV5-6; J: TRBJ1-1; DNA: TGTGCCAGCAGCTTGGACGGACGATTTGAAGCTTTCTTT; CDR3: CASSLDGRFEAFF
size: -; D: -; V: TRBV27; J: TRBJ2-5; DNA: TGTGCCAGCAGTTTAAAGGGTACCTCCGGAGAGACCCAGTACTTC; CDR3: CASSLKGTSGETQYF
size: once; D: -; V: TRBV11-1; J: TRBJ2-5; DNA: TGTGCCAGCAGCGGTGGAGGCTTGGGGGAGACCCAGTACTTC; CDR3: CASSGGGLGETQYF
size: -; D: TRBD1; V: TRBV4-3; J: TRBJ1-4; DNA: TGCGCCAGCAGCCAAATGGCCACCGGGACAGGAGCTACTAATGAAAAACTGTTTTTT; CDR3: CASSQMATGTGATNEKLFF
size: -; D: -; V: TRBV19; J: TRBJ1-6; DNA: TGTGCCAGTTCAAAAGAAGCCGGGACAAGGAATTCACCCCTCCACTTT; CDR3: CASSKEAGTRNSPLHF